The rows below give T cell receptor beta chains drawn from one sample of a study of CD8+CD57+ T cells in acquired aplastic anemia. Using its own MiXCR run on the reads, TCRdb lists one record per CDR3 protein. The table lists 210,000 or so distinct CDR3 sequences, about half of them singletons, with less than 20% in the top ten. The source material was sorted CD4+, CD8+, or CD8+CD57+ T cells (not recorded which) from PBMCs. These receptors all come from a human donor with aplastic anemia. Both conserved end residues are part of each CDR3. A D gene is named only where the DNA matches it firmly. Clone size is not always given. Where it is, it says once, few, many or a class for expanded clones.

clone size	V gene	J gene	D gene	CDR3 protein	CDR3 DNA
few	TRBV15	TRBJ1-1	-	CATSREWGDTEAFF	TGTGCCACCAGCAGAGAATGGGGGGATACTGAAGCTTTCTTT
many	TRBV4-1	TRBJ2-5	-	CASSPGGPQETQYF	TGCGCCAGCAGCCCAGGAGGTCCTCAAGAGACCCAGTACTTC
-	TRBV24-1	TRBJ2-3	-	CATSAPGGTDTQYF	TGTGCCACCAGTGCCCCGGGAGGCACAGATACGCAGTATTTT
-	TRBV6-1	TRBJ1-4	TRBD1	CASSGYRGLYEELFF	TGTGCCAGCAGTGGTTACAGGGGGCTTTATGAAGAACTGTTTTTT
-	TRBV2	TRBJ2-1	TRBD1	CARDREDEQFF	TGTGCCAGGGACAGGGAAGATGAGCAGTTCTTC
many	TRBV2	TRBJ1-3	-	CASSEVGSGNTIYF	TGTGCCAGCAGTGAGGTGGGCTCTGGAAACACCATATATTTT
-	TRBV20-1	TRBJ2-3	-	CSAKAGATDTQYF	TGCAGTGCTAAGGCAGGAGCCACAGATACGCAGTATTTT
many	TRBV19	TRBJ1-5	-	CASSIGEGHQPQHF	TGTGCCAGTAGTATAGGGGAGGGCCATCAGCCCCAGCATTTT
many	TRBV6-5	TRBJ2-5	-	CASSFLRLGMQETQYF	TGTGCCAGCAGTTTCCTCCGGCTAGGGATGCAAGAGACCCAGTACTTC
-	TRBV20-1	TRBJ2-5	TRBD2	CSARERGRAETQYF	TGCAGTGCTAGAGAACGGGGGAGGGCGGAGACCCAGTACTTC
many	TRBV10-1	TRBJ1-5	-	CASSESGRDPQHF	TGCGCCAGCAGTGAAAGCGGTCGGGATCCCCAGCATTTT
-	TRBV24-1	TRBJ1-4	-	CVTSDLVTPVEKLFF	TGTGTCACCAGTGATTTGGTGACTCCTGTTGAAAAACTGTTCTTT
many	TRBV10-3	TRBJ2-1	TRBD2	CAISESRASGGARNEQFF	TGTGCCATCAGTGAGTCGAGGGCTAGCGGGGGGGCCAGGAATGAGCAGTTCTTC
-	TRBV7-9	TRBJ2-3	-	CASSPLGGGYNEQYF	TGTGCCAGCAGCCCCTTAGGGGGAGGGTACAATGAGCAGTATTTT
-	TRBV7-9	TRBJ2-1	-	CASSSSLGGEQFF	TGTGCCAGCAGTTCCAGCCTTGGGGGTGAGCAGTTCTTC
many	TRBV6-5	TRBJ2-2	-	CASTFTFDNTGELFF	TGTGCCAGCACCTTTACATTTGATAACACCGGGGAGCTGTTTTTT
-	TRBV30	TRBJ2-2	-	CAWSHPYTGELFF	TGTGCCTGGAGTCATCCGTACACCGGGGAGCTGTTTTTT
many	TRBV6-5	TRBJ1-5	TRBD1	CASSHRDRDQPQHF	TGTGCCAGCAGCCACCGGGACAGAGATCAGCCCCAGCATTTT
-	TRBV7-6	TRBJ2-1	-	CASSSNHPGAQNYNEQFF	TGTGCCAGCAGCTCGAACCACCCAGGGGCTCAAAACTACAATGAGCAGTTCTTC
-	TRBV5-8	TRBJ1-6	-	CASSKHTEDSPLHF	TGTGCCAGCAGCAAACACACCGAGGATTCACCCCTCCACTTT
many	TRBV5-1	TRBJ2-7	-	CASSLEGGFYEQYF	TGCGCCAGCAGCTTGGAAGGGGGGTTCTACGAGCAGTACTTC
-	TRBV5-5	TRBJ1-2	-	CAGSLSTPSNYGYTF	TGTGCCGGCAGCTTGTCGACACCTTCTAACTATGGCTACACCTTC
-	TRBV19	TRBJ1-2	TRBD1	CASSQQGGDYGYTF	TGTGCCAGTAGTCAACAGGGGGGGGACTATGGCTACACCTTC
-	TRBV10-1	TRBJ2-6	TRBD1	CASSSRRGSGANVLTF	TGTGCCAGCAGCTCACGCAGGGGGTCTGGGGCCAACGTCCTGACTTTC
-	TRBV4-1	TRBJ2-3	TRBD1	CASSLPGTGRDTQYF	TGCGCCAGCAGCCTTCCCGGGACAGGGAGAGATACGCAGTATTTT
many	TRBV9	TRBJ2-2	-	CASSLLAGSNTGELFF	TGTGCCAGCAGCCTTTTGGCGGGGTCGAACACCGGGGAGCTGTTTTTT
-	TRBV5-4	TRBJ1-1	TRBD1	CASSLNSGTGRSGRSVAFF	TGTGCCAGCAGCCTGAATTCGGGGACAGGCCGGAGTGGGAGATCTGTAGCTTTCTTT
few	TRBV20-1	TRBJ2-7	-	CSASSGFSYEQYF	TGCAGTGCCAGTAGCGGATTCTCCTACGAGCAGTACTTC
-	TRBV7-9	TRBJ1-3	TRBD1	CASSLQGAHGNTIYF	TGTGCCAGCAGCTTACAGGGGGCGCACGGAAACACCATATATTTT
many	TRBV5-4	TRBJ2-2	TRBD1	CASSLPGGQGRTGELFF	TGTGCCAGCAGCTTGCCCGGCGGACAGGGAAGGACCGGGGAGCTGTTTTTT
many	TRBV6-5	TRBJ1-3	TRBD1	CASSLDRGQNTIYF	TGTGCCAGCAGCCTCGACAGGGGGCAAAACACCATATATTTT
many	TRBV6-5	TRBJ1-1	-	CASSYNRNTEAFF	TGTGCCAGCAGTTACAACAGGAACACTGAAGCTTTCTTT
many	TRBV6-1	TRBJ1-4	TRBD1	CASSSTGETNEKLFF	TGTGCCAGCAGTTCAACAGGGGAAACTAATGAAAAACTGTTTTTT
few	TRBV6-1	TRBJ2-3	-	CASSPGPLPTDTQYF	TGTGCCAGCAGTCCCGGGCCCTTGCCTACAGATACGCAGTATTTT
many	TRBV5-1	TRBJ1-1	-	CASRGGGNTEAFF	TGCGCCAGTCGAGGGGGAGGGAACACTGAAGCTTTCTTT
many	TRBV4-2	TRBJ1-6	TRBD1	CASSQDVTGFNSPLHF	TGTGCCAGCAGCCAAGATGTGACAGGGTTTAATTCACCCCTCCACTTT
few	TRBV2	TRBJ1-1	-	CASTRGWNTEAFF	TGTGCCAGCACCAGAGGGTGGAACACTGAAGCTTTCTTT
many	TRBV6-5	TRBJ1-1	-	CASHPHGERWAFF	TGTGCCAGCCACCCTCACGGGGAGCGATGGGCTTTCTTT
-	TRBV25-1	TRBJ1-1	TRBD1	CASSEEGRTGDTEAFF	TGTGCCAGCAGTGAAGAGGGAAGGACAGGGGACACTGAAGCTTTCTTT
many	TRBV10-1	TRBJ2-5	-	CASSESSGGNKETQYF	TGCGCCAGCAGTGAATCGTCGGGGGGCAACAAAGAGACCCAGTACTTC
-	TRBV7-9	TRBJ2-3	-	CASSLAGGATDTQYF	TGTGCCAGCAGCTTAGCAGGGGGGGCCACAGATACGCAGTATTTT
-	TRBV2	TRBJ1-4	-	CASKVMVELFF	TGTGCCAGCAAGGTGATGGTGGAACTGTTTTTT
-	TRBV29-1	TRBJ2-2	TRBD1	CSVRDRETAGELFF	TGCAGCGTCCGGGACAGGGAGACCGCCGGGGAGCTGTTTTTT
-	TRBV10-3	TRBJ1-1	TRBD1	CAITEDRGRFSTEAFF	TGTGCCATCACCGAGGACAGGGGGCGCTTTTCCACTGAAGCTTTCTTT
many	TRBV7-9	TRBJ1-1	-	CASSLDPRVTEAFF	TGTGCCAGCAGCTTAGACCCCCGGGTCACTGAAGCTTTCTTT
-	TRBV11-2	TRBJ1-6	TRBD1	CASSLTGTGDSPLHF	TGTGCCAGCAGCTTAACCGGGACAGGGGATTCACCCCTCCACTTT
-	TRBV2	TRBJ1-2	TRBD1	CASSEARTGVGYTF	TGTGCCAGCAGTGAAGCGCGGACAGGGGTTGGCTACACCTTC
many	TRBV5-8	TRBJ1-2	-	CASSFGSRIYYGYTF	TGTGCCAGCAGCTTCGGATCTCGTATTTACTATGGCTACACCTTC
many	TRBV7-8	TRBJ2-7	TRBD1	CASSLDRGGEQYF	TGTGCCAGCAGCCTAGACAGGGGTGGCGAGCAGTACTTC
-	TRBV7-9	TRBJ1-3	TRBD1	CASRGQRLSGNTIYF	TGTGCCAGCAGGGGACAGCGACTCTCTGGAAACACCATATATTTT
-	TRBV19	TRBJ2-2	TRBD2	CASIAGGTGELFF	TGTGCCAGCATAGCGGGGGGCACCGGGGAGCTGTTTTTT
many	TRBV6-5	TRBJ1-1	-	CASSYAGTEAFF	TGTGCCAGCAGTTACGCCGGCACTGAAGCTTTCTTT
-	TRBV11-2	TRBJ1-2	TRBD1	CASSLTGEGQGYGYTF	TGTGCCAGCAGCTTGACAGGGGAAGGGCAAGGGTATGGCTACACCTTC
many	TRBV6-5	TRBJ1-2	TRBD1	CASKIEQGHGYTF	TGTGCCAGCAAGATCGAACAGGGGCATGGCTACACCTTC
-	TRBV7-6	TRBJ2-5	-	CASSTLASETQYF	TGTGCCAGCAGCACATTAGCTTCGGAGACCCAGTACTTC
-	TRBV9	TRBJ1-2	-	CASSVALRGDYGYTF	TGTGCCAGCAGCGTAGCTTTACGGGGGGACTATGGCTACACCTTC
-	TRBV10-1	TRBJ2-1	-	CASSPTRSRRDNEQFF	TGCGCCAGCAGTCCAACGCGTTCTCGACGAGACAATGAGCAGTTCTTC
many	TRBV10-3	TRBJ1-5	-	CAISDIRAEGYQPQHF	TGTGCCATCAGTGATATCAGGGCAGAGGGGTATCAGCCCCAGCATTTT
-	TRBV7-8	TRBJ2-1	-	CASSPRARDEQFF	TGTGCCAGCAGCCCCAGGGCACGAGATGAGCAGTTCTTC